What follows are 10 T cell receptor beta chains derived from one specimen sequenced in a study of cytomegalovirus exposure and HLA in healthy donors. The primer mix had 60 Vbeta and 13 Jbeta primers. Profiled with immunoSEQ multiplex PCR; TCRdb holds only in-frame clones, not every one. The sample shows 250,000 to 300,000 clones, roughly 91% of them seen only once. The specimen was PBMCs. The receptor source for this set is a girl between 2 and 10 years old in good health and CMV-seronegative.

This chain links TRBV7-2 with TRBJ1-3; TRBD1 might be the D (6 bases). Germline CDR1 SGHTA, CDR2 FQGNSA. This CDR3 spans 13 amino acids. Deletions cut 5 bases from V and 4 bases from J, with 9 bases between. The CDR3 is CASSPDRGNTIYF. The CDR3 DNA reads TGTGCCAGCAGCCCCGACAGGGGAAACACCATATATTTT.

This clone was seen just once. Within the sample, other DNA sequences also encode this same CDR3. V gene TRBV29-1 combines with J gene TRBJ2-5, with 7 bases aligning to TRBD1. CDR1 and CDR2 from the germline V gene are SQVTM and ANQGSEA. The CDR3 runs to 13 residues. The V and J ends lost 4 bases and 1 base, in that order; junction bases with no gene match: 3. CDR3 sequence: CSVGQGPQETQYF. The CDR3 bases are TGCAGCGTTGGACAGGGCCCCCAAGAGACCCAGTACTTC.

The V and J genes are TRBV5-5 and TRBJ2-7; D is uncertain. Trimming stripped 0 bases from V and 3 bases from J, with 10 bases between. The CDR3 extends over 14 amino acids. CDR1 and CDR2 from the germline V gene are SGHKS and YYEKEE (reference sequence). The DNA for the CDR3 is TGTGCCAGCAGCTTGGTGCCAGGCAACTACGAGCAGTACTTC. Its translation: CASSLVPGNYEQYF.

V usage is TRBV10-3 and J usage is TRBJ2-3; TRBD2 is a possible D gene (6 bases). This CDR3 is built from 12 residues. Between the trimmed V and J ends, which lost 3 bases and 8 bases, there was a span of 9 bases. CDR1 is ENHRY, CDR2 SYGVKD, per germline. The CDR3 DNA sequence: TGTGCCATCAGTGAAGCGGGCTTTACGCAGTATTTT. Protein: CAISEAGFTQYF.

The chain joins TRBV19 to TRBJ1-2; 7 bases align to TRBD1. The CDR3 consists of 15 residues. With 0 bases clipped from V and 7 bases from J, the junction kept 8 bases outside the gene matches. Germline-derived CDR1 and CDR2 are LNHDA and SQIVND (reference sequence). CDR3 in amino acids: CASSIDLRGSIGYTF. CDR3 nucleotides: TGTGCCAGTAGTATAGACCTCAGGGGGTCAATTGGCTACACCTTC.

This clone was detected only a few times. Written as DNA, the CDR3 is TGCAGCGTTGAGACGGGACTAGCGGGAGACACAGATACGCAGTATTTT. This sequence encodes CSVETGLAGDTDTQYF. This chain links TRBV29-1 with TRBJ2-3, with 14 bases identical to TRBD2. V dropped 3 bases and J dropped 2; count of bases not matched to a gene: 4. Germline-derived CDR1 and CDR2 are SQVTM and ANQGSEA. The CDR3 extends over 16 amino acids.

V and J are TRBV7-2 and TRBJ2-1; 8 bases are a match to TRBD2. The junction had 12 bases not matched to a gene; V was cut back by 6 bases and J by 8 bases. The CDR3 covers 15 residues. Germline loops: CDR1 SGHTA, CDR2 FQGNSA. The CDR3 here is CASRASGTSFYEQFF. DNA of the CDR3: TGTGCCAGCAGGGCCTCCGGGACTAGTTTCTATGAGCAGTTCTTC.

The V and J genes are TRBV5-1 and TRBJ2-5, with 10 nucleotides matching TRBD2. V lost 4 bases, J lost 2 bases, and 5 bases stayed unmatched. Germline V gene data show CDR1 as SGHRS and CDR2 as YFSETQ. The length of the CDR3 is 15 residues. The CDR3 reads CASSIQTSGQETQYF. CDR3 coding DNA: TGCGCCAGCAGCATTCAGACTAGCGGGCAAGAGACCCAGTACTTC.

This chain connects TRBV19 to TRBJ1-1; 8 positions match TRBD1. CDR1 LNHDA and CDR2 SQIVND come from the germline V gene (reference sequence). CDR3 length equals 16 residues. J gave up 1 base and V 5 bases, and 9 bases lay outside the gene matches. The CDR3 reads CASSVKTGTGNTEAFF. CDR3 in DNA: TGTGCCAGTAGTGTTAAGACCGGGACAGGGAACACTGAAGCTTTCTTT.

This chain joins TRBV5-1 and TRBJ1-6; 12 nucleotides agree with TRBD1. Germline assignment: CDR1 SGHRS and CDR2 YFSETQ. The V segment lost 0 bases and the J segment 0 bases; nucleotides outside the gene matches: 7. The CDR3 spans 20 residues. CDR3 coding DNA: TGCGCCAGCAGCTTGGGGGGACAGGGGGCCTTGAGCTCCTATAATTCACCCCTCCACTTT. Residues: CASSLGGQGALSSYNSPLHF.